This TCR beta chain was retrieved from a study of T-cell memory formation after mild COVID-19. Overall study: Largely, TCR clusters stayed within a single donor. Study results and caveats: Clones that shrank (day 15 to 85) were balanced CD4/CD8, whereas later expanders leaned CD4+. CD4+ clones that contracted lay mainly in CM and EM; CD8+ ones lay in EMRA. Pre-infection memory harbored some responding clones, suggesting cross-reactive memory joined.

This clonotype was seen a handful of times. As yet, its antigen is unknown. Germline CDR1 SEHNR, CDR2 FQNEAQ (reference sequence). Trimming took 4 bases from V and 3 from J, leaving 9 bases between them. There are 13 residues in the CDR3. Each CDR3 protein gets one entry after TCRdb re-called the 5' RACE reads with MiXCR. The sample has about 560,000 distinct CDR3 sequences, around 16% seen once. This receptor was identified in an adult woman who had mild COVID-19 (a few samples of this study predate the infection). Cell type and time point are not known. Sequencing input: PBMCs or a T cell subset sorted from them (not recorded which). The genes are TRBV7-9 and TRBJ1-1; unclear D gene. CDR3 in DNA: TGTGCCAGCAGCTATCAAGGGTACACTGAAGCTTTCTTT. Its translation is CASSYQGYTEAFF.